This TCR beta chain was found in a study of shared clonotypes between healthy human individuals. Every one of the donors was a Caucasian adult that lived in Nashville, Tennessee. Samples underwent the assay at deep level. Sorted-subset replicate PCR reactions were performed with about 190 ng DNA, corresponding to roughly 29,000 T cell genomes. Clones were sequenced by immunoSEQ multiplex PCR, and TCRdb holds only the in-frame ones, with some missing. Among around 600,000 clones listed, around 97% were seen once. V was cut by 9 bases and J by 5 bases, with 8 bases left in between. Germline CDR1 and CDR2: MNHNS and SASEGT. The CDR3 covers 10 residues. Concerning this clone itself: As yet, its antigen is unknown.

Study-level findings and limits: Estimated clonotype richness was generally higher in naive than memory subsets.

This clonotype was sampled from a woman under 40 in good health. The sequenced material came from naive CD4+ T cells sorted from blood. Subset noted: CD45RA+ positively selected. This chain links TRBV6-1 with TRBJ2-7, with D possibly being TRBD1 (5 bases). CDR3 region: CASRGHEQYF. The DNA of the CDR3 is TGTGCCAGTAGGGGCCACGAGCAGTACTTC.